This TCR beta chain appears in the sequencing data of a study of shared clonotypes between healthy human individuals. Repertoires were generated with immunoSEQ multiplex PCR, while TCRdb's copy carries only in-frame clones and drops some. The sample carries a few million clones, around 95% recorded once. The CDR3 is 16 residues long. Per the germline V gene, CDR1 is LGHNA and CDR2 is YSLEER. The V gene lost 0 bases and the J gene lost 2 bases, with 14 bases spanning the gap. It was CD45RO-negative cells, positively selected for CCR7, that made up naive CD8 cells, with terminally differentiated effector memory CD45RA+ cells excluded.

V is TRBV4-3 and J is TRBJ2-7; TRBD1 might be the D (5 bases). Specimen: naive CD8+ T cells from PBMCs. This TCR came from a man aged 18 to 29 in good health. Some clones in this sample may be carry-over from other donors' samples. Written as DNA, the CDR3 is TGCGCCAGCAGCCAAGATAAGGGGAACCTGGCCTACGAGCAGTACTTC. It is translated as CASSQDKGNLAYEQYF.